This record looks at one T cell receptor beta chain sequence and its context. This sample is part of a study of blood T cell repertoires in COVID-19. About the study: Both acute and convalescent COVID-19 samples were obtained from the United States, Italy and Spain. PBMCs, B-cell-depleted T cells, or T cells were the source of the cDNA or gDNA that made up the material.

Authors' methods: By means of reference gene primer amplification, nucleated cell counts were estimated. TCRdb's copy holds only in-frame clones and misses some; the assay was immunoSEQ multiplex PCR. For V, J and clone size, that table is used; D and trimming come from the DNA. The sample carries about 300,000 clones, 85% to 90% recorded once. This CDR3 spans 13 amino acids. V lost 0 bases and J lost 4; bases outside the gene matches: 0. CDR1 is GTSNPN, CDR2 SVGIG, per germline (reference sequence). The TCR originated in a man between 65 and 80 years old with acute or convalescent COVID-19. V and J are TRBV30 and TRBJ2-5, with 9 bases that match TRBD2. The specimen sequenced was peripheral blood. The CDR3 region is CAWSVLAGETQYF. The CDR3 nucleotides are TGTGCCTGGAGTGTACTAGCGGGAGAGACCCAGTACTTC.